The 32 T cell receptor beta chains below were found in one sample sequenced in a study of shared clonotypes between healthy human individuals. Data came from immunoSEQ multiplex PCR; TCRdb stores just in-frame clones and leaves some out. The table lists about 470,000 clones, about four fifths of them singletons. Sequencing was done on a sample of PBMCs. The receptors originated from a woman aged 40 to 50 in good health. Some clones in this sample may be carry-over from other donors' samples.

The sample holds a few counts of this clone. The V gene is TRBV5-1, the J gene TRBJ2-2, with 8 bases fitting TRBD1. Germline CDR1 and CDR2: SGHRS and YFSETQ. V gave up 4 bases and J gave up 3 bases; unmatched junction bases: 5. CDR3 length equals 15 residues. This CDR3 is CASSVTGEDTGELFF. The CDR3 nucleotides read TGCGCCAGCAGCGTGACAGGGGAGGACACCGGGGAGCTGTTTTTT. The full variable domain, rest sourced from reference TRBV5-1 and TRBJ2-2, is KAGVTQTPRYLIKTRGQQVTLSCSPISGHRSVSWYQQTPGQGLQFLFEYFSETQRNKGNFPGRFSGRQFSNSRSEMNVSTLELGDSALYLCASSVTGEDTGELFFGEGSRLTVL.

This rearrangement joins TRBV15 to TRBJ1-4; D is uncertain. The V end lost 0 bases, the J end lost 3 bases, and 5 bases lay between the germline ends. This CDR3 contains 14 residues. Germline loops: CDR1 LNHNV, CDR2 YYDKDF (reference sequence). The CDR3 nucleotides are TGTGCCACCAGCAGAGATTTGGCTAATGAAAAACTGTTTTTT. Translation gives CATSRDLANEKLFF.

This chain connects TRBV5-6 to TRBJ2-7; perhaps D is TRBD1 or TRBD2 (5 bases each). Germline values: CDR1 SGHDT, CDR2 YYEEEE. V lost 3 bases, J lost 4 bases, and 5 bases lay in between. The CDR3 has 11 residues. The CDR3 DNA reads as TGTGCCAGCAGCTGGGGGTACGAGCAGTACTTC. This sequence encodes CASSWGYEQYF.

In its sample, this clone was seen many times. The V call is TRBV2, the J call TRBJ1-5, with D possibly matching TRBD1 (6 bases). This CDR3 region has 14 residues. Trimming left V 5 bases short and J 0 bases short, with 8 bases between. CDR1 is SNHLY and CDR2 is FYNNEI in the germline V gene. The CDR3 DNA reads TGTGCCAGCAGTAGGACAGTTAGCAATCAGCCCCAGCATTTT. This sequence encodes CASSRTVSNQPQHF.

Note on this clone: The same CDR3 is also encoded by other DNA sequences in this sample. J is TRBJ2-5 and V is TRBV7-3; the match to TRBD2 covers 8 bases. The CDR3 contains 14 residues. The J segment lost 1 base and the V segment lost 3 bases, leaving 1 base of the junction unmatched. In germline, CDR1 is SGHTA, CDR2 FQGTGA. The CDR3 DNA reads as TGTGCCAGCAGCTTGGCGGGAGGCCAAGAGACCCAGTACTTC. Its protein product is CASSLAGGQETQYF.

The rearrangement links TRBV19 to TRBJ1-2; 9 bases fit TRBD1. J lost 8 bases, V lost 5 bases, and 3 bases had no gene match. The CDR3 is 12 amino acids. Germline V gene lookup returns CDR1 LNHDA and CDR2 SQIVND (reference sequence). CDR3 nucleotides: TGTGCCAGTAGTCCGGGACAGGGAGGCTACACCTTC. Protein product: CASSPGQGGYTF.

To note about this clone: This sample includes further DNA sequences coding for the same CDR3. V is TRBV7-9 and J is TRBJ1-5; D gene unclear. The CDR3 has 12 amino acids. Trimming left V 1 base short and J 3 bases short, with 1 base between. Looked up from germline, CDR1 is SEHNR and CDR2 is FQNEAQ (reference sequence). CDR3 sequence reads: CASSLDNQPQHF. The CDR3 nucleotides are TGTGCCAGCAGCTTAGACAATCAGCCCCAGCATTTT.

The chain couples TRBV10-1 to TRBJ2-7; 9 bases align to TRBD2. The CDR3 runs 15 residues. Germline V gene data show CDR1 as WNHNN and CDR2 as SYGVQD (reference sequence). Trimming removed 6 bases from V and 4 bases from J; junction bases left unmatched: 10. Here the CDR3 reads CASRRLAGEDYEQYF. CDR3 DNA: TGCGCCAGCAGGAGATTAGCGGGAGAGGATTACGAGCAGTACTTC.

The J gene is TRBJ1-1, the V gene TRBV20-1; D is unclear. Trimming stripped 1 base from V and 7 bases from J, with 4 bases between. The germline gives CDR1 DFQATT, CDR2 SNEGSKA (reference sequence). This CDR3 region has 10 residues. CDR3 in amino acids: CSARAIEAFF. CDR3 nucleotide sequence: TGCAGTGCTAGAGCGATTGAAGCTTTCTTT.

The chain carries TRBV6-1 and TRBJ1-6; D is uncertain. The V gene's germline CDR1 is MNHNS and CDR2 SASEGT. The V end was cut by 4 bases, the J end by 8 bases, with 24 bases between. This CDR3 comprises 18 residues. CDR3 bases: TGTGCCAGCAGTGTCCTAAGGTCAGGCCCCCGGAGTGATTCACCCCTCCACTTT. Translating it yields CASSVLRSGPRSDSPLHF.

This sequence joins TRBV19 and TRBJ2-3; D possibly corresponds to TRBD2 (5 bases). Trimming cost V 4 bases and J 1 base, with 21 bases left between them. CDR1 and CDR2 (germline): LNHDA, SQIVND (reference sequence). This CDR3 is built from 18 residues. DNA of the CDR3: TGTGCCAGTAGTAAATGGGAGTTTGGAGTCGGCGGCACAGATACGCAGTATTTT. Residues: CASSKWEFGVGGTDTQYF.

The CDR3 here is CASRGDYTYNEQFF. The DNA of the CDR3 is TGTGCCAGCAGGGGGGACTACACCTACAATGAGCAGTTCTTC. This rearrangement joins TRBV6-1 to TRBJ2-1; 7 bases are shared with TRBD2. Germline loops: CDR1 MNHNS, CDR2 SASEGT. The CDR3 sequence is 14 residues long. The V gene end was trimmed by 6 bases and the J gene end by 2 bases; junction bases not matched to a gene: 4.

V is TRBV11-2 and J is TRBJ2-7, with TRBD1 as a possible D gene (5 bases). Germline V CDR1 and CDR2: SGHAT, FQNNGV. CDR3 length: 15 residues. V lost 3 bases and J 4 bases, leaving 16 bases between the germline ends. The chain's CDR3 is CASSLAGPRSYEQYF. The CDR3, as DNA: TGTGCCAGCAGCTTGGCAGGGCCCCGATCTTACGAGCAGTACTTC.

The V gene is TRBV7-3, the J gene TRBJ2-1; tentative D call: TRBD2 (6 bases). CDR3 length equals 18 residues. The V gene lost 1 base and the J gene lost 0 bases, with 16 bases spanning the gap. Germline CDR1 SGHTA, CDR2 FQGTGA. CDR3 loop: CASSLIGLANSSYNEQFF. In nucleotides, the CDR3 is TGTGCCAGCAGCTTAATTGGGCTAGCGAACAGCTCCTACAATGAGCAGTTCTTC.

This chain uses TRBV19 with TRBJ2-3; 9 positions match TRBD2. The V segment lost 2 bases and the J segment 6 bases; nucleotides outside the gene matches: 6. The germline gives CDR1 LNHDA, CDR2 SQIVND (reference sequence). The CDR3 spans 15 residues. The CDR3 DNA is TGTGCCAGTAGTATAATAGCGGGAGCGGGCGATACGCAGTATTTT. Its protein product is CASSIIAGAGDTQYF.

This chain joins TRBV19 and TRBJ1-5; 8 bases fit TRBD1. Germline V gene data show CDR1 as LNHDA and CDR2 as SQIVND (reference sequence). Unmatched junction bases numbered 16, after V lost 6 bases and J lost 6 bases. This CDR3 is built from 17 residues. CDR3: CASRTGELGRSTQPQHF. CDR3 bases: TGTGCCAGTAGGACAGGGGAATTGGGGAGATCTACTCAGCCCCAGCATTTT.

A note on this clone: Since a much larger clone is just one base distant, this may be a read error. The sample has other DNA sequences that encode this CDR3 too. The chain has TRBV30 and TRBJ2-6; D is unresolved. The CDR3 runs 16 residues. Germline V gene lookup returns CDR1 GTSNPN and CDR2 SVGIG (reference sequence). The germline V and J ends were trimmed by 2 bases and 4 bases, with 15 bases remaining between them. The CDR3 here is CAWSRIGSVGANVLTF. CDR3 bases: TGTGCCTGGAGTCGCATCGGGTCTGTCGGGGCCAACGTCCTGACTTTC.

The chain links TRBV19 to TRBJ1-1; D is perhaps TRBD1 (5 bases). Germline values: CDR1 LNHDA, CDR2 SQIVND (reference sequence). Trimming left V 6 bases short and J 4 bases short, with 15 bases between. The CDR3 consists of 14 residues. The CDR3 here is CASSQQGVPTEAFF. In nucleotides, the CDR3 is TGTGCCAGTAGCCAGCAGGGCGTTCCCACTGAAGCTTTCTTT.

This chain links TRBV19 with TRBJ1-2; D is ambiguous. V lost 10 bases, J lost 3 bases, and 15 bases lay in between. CDR3 length: 13 residues. The germline V gene encodes CDR1 LNHDA and CDR2 SQIVND (reference sequence). CDR3 residues: CATGLADYYGYTF. The CDR3 coding sequence is TGTGCCACCGGTCTGGCAGATTACTATGGCTACACCTTC.

The V call is TRBV10-1, the J call TRBJ1-1; the D is unclear. The V gene's germline CDR1 is WNHNN and CDR2 SYGVQD (reference sequence). CDR3 length: 15 amino acids. V was shortened by 7 bases and J by 1 base, with 16 bases between the two germline ends. The CDR3: CASTPTRQENTEAFF. The DNA for the CDR3 is TGCGCCAGCACCCCTACCAGGCAAGAGAACACTGAAGCTTTCTTT.

The chain combines TRBV7-8 with TRBJ2-7; TRBD1 agrees at 7 bases. This CDR3 is 14 amino acids long. V was pared by 5 bases and J by 2 bases, with 6 bases of the junction left unmatched. Germline loops: CDR1 SGHVS, CDR2 FQNEAQ. The CDR3 spells CASSPTGSPYEQYF. CDR3 DNA sequence: TGTGCCAGCAGCCCGACAGGGTCTCCCTACGAGCAGTACTTC.

This clone was seen a handful of times. For the CDR3, the DNA is TGTGCCAGCAGCGGCTGGGGTTTTGACCAAGAGACCCAGTACTTC. This codes for CASSGWGFDQETQYF. The chain has TRBV2 and TRBJ2-5; D remains ambiguous. The CDR3 length is 15 residues. CDR1 is SNHLY and CDR2 is FYNNEI in the germline V gene. The V end was cut by 6 bases, the J end by 0 bases, with 14 bases between. Full variable domain (remainder filled in from reference TRBV2 and TRBJ2-5): EPEVTQTPSHQVTQMGQEVILRCVPISNHLYFYWYRQILGQKVEFLVSFYNNEISEKSEIFDDQFSVERPDGSNFTLKIRSTKLEDSAMYFCASSGWGFDQETQYFGPGTRLLVL.

This clone appeared a single time. V usage is TRBV5-4 and J usage is TRBJ2-1; D might be TRBD1 or TRBD2, each matching 5 bases. CDR1 SGHNT and CDR2 YYREEE come from the germline V gene (reference sequence). This CDR3 spans 13 amino acids. V was shortened by 5 bases and J by 2 bases, with 8 bases between the two germline ends. CDR3 coding DNA: TGTGCCAGCAGGGGGGATACCTACAATGAGCAGTTCTTC. As protein: CASRGDTYNEQFF.

The V gene is TRBV11-2, the J gene TRBJ2-6, with unresolved D. The V gene's germline CDR1 is SGHAT and CDR2 FQNNGV. The V and J ends lost 5 bases and 0 bases respectively, with 5 bases between them. CDR3 size: 14 residues. The CDR3 protein is CASSLSSGANVLTF. Here the CDR3 DNA reads TGTGCCAGCAGCCTCAGCTCTGGGGCCAACGTCCTGACTTTC.

The chain recombines TRBV5-4 with TRBJ2-5, with TRBD2 matching over 7 bases. This CDR3 has 15 amino acids. Germline V lookup: CDR1 SGHNT, CDR2 YYREEE (reference sequence). V trimming: 2 bases; J trimming: 2 bases; junction bases outside the gene matches: 6. CDR3 protein: CASSFRSSGQETQYF. The CDR3 bases are TGTGCCAGCAGCTTCCGATCTAGCGGACAAGAGACCCAGTACTTC.

The chain uses TRBV6-1 and TRBJ1-5; no firm D call. The CDR3 covers 14 residues. Germline loops: CDR1 MNHNS, CDR2 SASEGT. The V gene lost 8 bases and the J gene lost 0 bases, with 11 bases spanning the gap. In nucleotides, the CDR3 is TGTGCCAGCCTCAATCATTATAGCAATCAGCCCCAGCATTTT. Its translation: CASLNHYSNQPQHF.

This chain connects TRBV4-2 to TRBJ2-3; 12 bases match TRBD2. The CDR3 contains 17 residues. Losses at the gene ends were 4 bases for V and 3 bases for J; bases not matched to a gene: 8. Germline values: CDR1 LGHNA, CDR2 YNFKEQ. CDR3 amino acids: CASSPLTSGRSTDTQYF. For the CDR3, the DNA is TGTGCCAGCAGCCCCCTGACTAGCGGGAGATCGACAGATACGCAGTATTTT.

The rearrangement joins TRBV18 to TRBJ1-2, with TRBD1 identical over 10 bases. With 5 bases clipped from V and 8 bases from J, the junction kept 8 bases outside the gene matches. Germline V gene lookup returns CDR1 KGHSH and CDR2 LQKENI. CDR3 length equals 14 residues. The CDR3 DNA is TGTGCCAGCTCATTGAGAGGGACAGGGGAAGGCTACACCTTC. Translated, it gives CASSLRGTGEGYTF.

This chain links TRBV20-1 with TRBJ2-7; TRBD2 might be the D (6 bases). Trimming removed 7 bases at V and 4 bases at J, with 11 bases between. From germline, CDR1 is DFQATT and CDR2 SNEGSKA (reference sequence). This CDR3 has 11 amino acids. The CDR3 DNA sequence: TGCAGTGGACTAGGGGCATACGAGCAGTACTTC. Translated, it gives CSGLGAYEQYF.

The chain uses TRBV28 and TRBJ2-3; unclear D gene. V dropped 11 bases and J dropped 4 bases, with 10 bases sitting between them. CDR3 length equals 11 residues. CDR1 and CDR2 (germline): MDHEN, SYDVKM. In DNA, the CDR3 is TGTGCCCTCGGTGGTGCAGATACGCAGTATTTT. This sequence encodes CALGGADTQYF.

The V call is TRBV4-3, the J call TRBJ2-1; a possible D gene is TRBD2 (6 bases). CDR1 and CDR2 (germline): LGHNA, YSLEER. V lost 0 bases and J lost 2, with 14 bases in between. There are 17 residues in the CDR3. The CDR3 DNA follows: TGCGCCAGCAGCCAAGATCACTCGGGAGTCGCCTACAATGAGCAGTTCTTC. Its protein product is CASSQDHSGVAYNEQFF.

The chain has TRBV7-2 and TRBJ2-3; D is possibly TRBD2 (5 bases). CDR1 is SGHTA and CDR2 is FQGNSA in the germline V gene. CDR3 size: 14 residues. The germline V and J ends were trimmed by 4 bases and 2 bases, with 10 bases remaining between them. Here the CDR3 reads CASSSGLITDTQYF. In DNA form, the CDR3 reads TGTGCCAGCAGCTCCGGACTCATCACAGATACGCAGTATTTT.